The 26 T cell receptor beta chains reported below all come from one sample, sequenced in a study of cytomegalovirus exposure and HLA in healthy donors. The PCR employed 60 Vbeta primers together with 13 Jbeta primers. This table comes from immunoSEQ multiplex PCR, and its TCRdb copy is limited to in-frame clones, with some not included. The sample consists of about 190,000 clones, around 77% of them appearing once. Sequencing was carried out using PBMCs. The receptors come from a woman younger than 30 in good health and CMV-seronegative.

J is TRBJ2-5 and V is TRBV5-4; D unclear. The CDR3 length is 12 residues. CDR1 and CDR2 from the germline V gene are SGHNT and YYREEE (reference sequence). Trimming removed 4 bases at V and 1 base at J, with 5 bases between. The CDR3 DNA reads TGTGCCAGCAGCGTCTTCCAAGAGACCCAGTACTTC. Its translation is CASSVFQETQYF.

The V gene is TRBV29-1, the J gene TRBJ2-7, with 7 nucleotides matching TRBD1. The trim removed 7 bases at V and 0 bases at J, leaving 3 bases unmatched. This CDR3 region has 12 residues. Per germline, CDR1 SQVTM and CDR2 ANQGSEA. The CDR3 DNA follows: TGCAGCGGACGGGACAGCTCCTACGAGCAGTACTTC. Its translation: CSGRDSSYEQYF.

The V and J genes are TRBV6-1 and TRBJ2-5; 12 nucleotides line up with TRBD1. The DNA end lines up better with TRBJ2-7; the J call may be wrong. From germline, CDR1 is MNHNS and CDR2 SASEGT. The CDR3 contains 17 residues. CDR3 DNA: TGTGCCAGCAGTGAAGTTAGGGCGGGACAGGGGGCGGACGAGCAGTACTTC. Encoded protein: CASSEVRAGQGADEQYF.

The V and J genes are TRBV7-3 and TRBJ2-3; 8 bases are shared with TRBD2. Germline V gene sequence: CDR1 SGHTA, CDR2 FQGTGA. CDR3 size: 14 residues. The J segment lost 6 bases and the V segment lost 1 base, leaving 3 bases of the junction unmatched. CDR3 region: CASSLNGGADTQYF. The CDR3 DNA sequence: TGTGCCAGCAGCTTAAACGGGGGGGCTGATACGCAGTATTTT.

This chain uses TRBV14 with TRBJ1-2; D is undetermined. Trimming stripped 0 bases from V and 2 bases from J, with 16 bases between. The length of the CDR3 is 17 residues. CDR1 and CDR2 from the germline V gene are SGHDN and FVKESK. The CDR3 DNA sequence: TGTGCCAGCAGCCAAGAGATGGGTACCGAAGCGAACTATGGCTACACCTTC. Translation: CASSQEMGTEANYGYTF.

The J gene is TRBJ2-1, the V gene TRBV5-6, with D hard to call. Germline V gene lookup returns CDR1 SGHDT and CDR2 YYEEEE. V was cut by 4 bases and J by 4 bases, with 9 bases left in between. This CDR3 has 13 residues. The CDR3 spells CASSPGNYNEQFF. The CDR3 DNA is TGTGCCAGCAGCCCAGGAAATTACAATGAGCAGTTCTTC.

The chain couples TRBV5-4 to TRBJ2-1; TRBD2 might be the D (5 bases). The CDR3 runs 18 residues. Germline-derived CDR1 and CDR2 are SGHNT and YYREEE (reference sequence). V lost 6 bases to trimming and J lost 1 base, with 23 bases between them. Written as DNA, the CDR3 is TGTGCCAGCATGGACTCCAACCGGTACGGTGGATCCTACAATGAGCAGTTCTTC. It translates to CASMDSNRYGGSYNEQFF.

This clone was observed a handful of times. The chain recombines TRBV28 with TRBJ2-7; 8 bases are shared with TRBD1. The CDR3 consists of 13 residues. V shed 6 bases and J 4 bases; nucleotides not matched to a gene: 5. Germline values: CDR1 MDHEN, CDR2 SYDVKM. The CDR3 bases are TGTGCCAGCAGCCCAGGGGGCCGGTACGAGCAGTACTTC. Translating gives CASSPGGRYEQYF.

The table lists this clone with a few counts. The chain recombines TRBV5-1 with TRBJ2-3; D possibly corresponds to TRBD1 (5 bases). CDR1 is SGHRS, CDR2 YFSETQ, per germline. Trimming cost V 5 bases and J 0 bases, with 10 bases left between them. The CDR3 loop spans 14 amino acids. As DNA, the CDR3 is TGCGCCAGCAGAAGGGGTGGGAGCACAGATACGCAGTATTTT. Protein sequence: CASRRGGSTDTQYF.

The chain uses TRBV7-9 and TRBJ2-3, with 7 bases fitting TRBD2. V shed 2 bases and J 4 bases; nucleotides not matched to a gene: 6. Germline-derived CDR1 and CDR2 are SEHNR and FQNEAQ (reference sequence). CDR3 size: 15 residues. CDR3 nucleotide sequence: TGTGCCAGCAGCTTAACACGTAGCGGGCCAGATACGCAGTATTTT. The encoded protein is CASSLTRSGPDTQYF.

The rearrangement links TRBV7-9 to TRBJ2-7; D might be TRBD2 (6 bases). Germline-derived CDR1 and CDR2 are SEHNR and FQNEAQ (reference sequence). The CDR3 spans 16 residues. Deletions cut 4 bases from V and 2 bases from J, with 18 bases between. CDR3 sequence (DNA): TGTGCCAGCAGCTCCCCGGCGGGGAAAAAGCCCTACGAGCAGTACTTC. This gives the protein CASSSPAGKKPYEQYF. The whole variable domain, remainder taken from reference TRBV7-9 and TRBJ2-7, is DTGVSQNPRHKITKRGQNVTFRCDPISEHNRLYWYRQTLGQGPEFLTYFQNEAQLEKSRLLSDRFSAERPKGSFSTLEIQRTEQGDSAMYLCASSSPAGKKPYEQYFGPGTRLTVT.

The chain uses TRBV7-6 and TRBJ1-2; 7 bases agree with TRBD1. The CDR3 totals 15 residues. CDR1 is SGHVS and CDR2 is FNYEAQ in the germline V gene. Trimming cost V 2 bases and J 8 bases; bases outside gene matches: 11. The CDR3 here is CASSLTGAGQEGYTF. The CDR3 DNA sequence: TGTGCCAGCAGCTTAACAGGGGCTGGTCAGGAAGGCTACACCTTC.

V usage is TRBV19 and J usage is TRBJ1-1; D not certain. This CDR3 spans 14 amino acids. Germline V gene data show CDR1 as LNHDA and CDR2 as SQIVND (reference sequence). V lost 4 bases and J 1 base, leaving 10 bases between the germline ends. For the CDR3, the DNA is TGTGCCAGTAGTACTCGACTACAGAACACTGAAGCTTTCTTT. As protein: CASSTRLQNTEAFF.

The rearrangement joins TRBV10-3 to TRBJ1-2; TRBD1 is a possible D gene (6 bases). Trimming removed 3 bases at V and 1 base at J, with 12 bases between. CDR3 length equals 15 residues. From germline, CDR1 is ENHRY and CDR2 SYGVKD. The chain's CDR3 is CAISDPGHVNYGYTF. DNA for the CDR3: TGTGCCATCAGTGATCCGGGACACGTTAACTATGGCTACACCTTC.

The chain couples TRBV6-1 to TRBJ2-3, with 14 bases identical to TRBD2. The CDR3 is 15 residues long. J lost 14 bases, V lost 4 bases, and 11 bases had no gene match. Germline CDR1 reads MNHNS; CDR2 reads SASEGT. The CDR3 reads CASSVGLAGGQVGYF. The CDR3 DNA reads TGTGCCAGCAGTGTAGGACTAGCGGGGGGCCAGGTTGGGTATTTT.

The rearrangement links TRBV9 to TRBJ2-5; 12 bases align to TRBD2. This CDR3 has 16 amino acids. After removal of 3 bases from V and 5 bases from J, the junction contained 8 bases not matched to a gene. Germline CDR1 reads SGDLS; CDR2 reads YYNGEE. CDR3 in DNA: TGTGCCAGCAGCGCTAGCGGGGGGGCAACGGCTGAGACCCAGTACTTC. Residues: CASSASGGATAETQYF.

This chain links TRBV28 with TRBJ2-3; 8 bases align to TRBD2. The CDR3 loop spans 15 amino acids. V was clipped by 6 bases and J by 4 bases; unmatched bases: 9. The germline gives CDR1 MDHEN, CDR2 SYDVKM. CDR3 in amino acids: CASSSPSGSADTQYF. CDR3 DNA: TGTGCCAGCAGCTCGCCCAGCGGGAGCGCAGATACGCAGTATTTT.

This rearrangement joins TRBV4-1 to TRBJ2-1; 12 bases line up with TRBD1. This CDR3 is built from 16 residues. V lost 0 bases, J lost 9 bases, and 6 bases stayed unmatched. From germline, CDR1 is MGHRA and CDR2 YSYEKL. CDR3 nucleotides: TGCGCCAGCAGCCAAGAACCGGGACAGGGGGCGACTGAGCAGTTCTTC. This encodes CASSQEPGQGATEQFF.

This clone was found once. This rearrangement joins TRBV5-4 to TRBJ2-3; 11 bases are a match to TRBD2. This CDR3 has 16 residues. Germline loops: CDR1 SGHNT, CDR2 YYREEE (reference sequence). The V and J ends lost 2 bases and 2 bases, in that order; junction bases with no gene match: 4. CDR3 nucleotide sequence: TGTGCCAGCAGCTTCCGACTAGCGGGAACCACAGATACGCAGTATTTT. Protein sequence: CASSFRLAGTTDTQYF. Combining the CDR3 with reference TRBV5-4 and TRBJ2-3 gives the whole variable domain ETGVTQSPTHLIKTRGQQVTLRCSSQSGHNTVSWYQQALGQGPQFIFQYYREEENGRGNFPPRFSGLQFPNYSSELNVNALELDDSALYLCASSFRLAGTTDTQYFGPGTRLTVL.

V gene TRBV4-2 combines with J gene TRBJ2-1, with D tentatively TRBD2 (7 bases). Germline V gene sequence: CDR1 LGHNA, CDR2 YNFKEQ. The CDR3 covers 17 residues. Trimming shortened V by 4 bases and J by 0 bases, and 16 bases separated the two germline ends. The CDR3 DNA reads TGTGCCAGCAGCCTAACGGGGGGCGTTACCTCCTACAATGAGCAGTTCTTC. Its protein is CASSLTGGVTSYNEQFF.

V gene TRBV14 combines with J gene TRBJ1-2; TRBD1 is a possible D gene (5 bases). Germline-derived CDR1 and CDR2 are SGHDN and FVKESK. This CDR3 spans 14 amino acids. Trimming removed 0 bases from V and 8 bases from J, with 13 bases in between. CDR3: CASSQDSGGRGYTF. CDR3 nucleotide sequence: TGTGCCAGCAGCCAAGATTCGGGGGGACGGGGCTACACCTTC.

This sequence joins TRBV18 and TRBJ2-7, with 7 bases fitting TRBD1. V gave up 0 bases and J gave up 1 base; unmatched junction bases: 0. The CDR3 spans 14 residues. Germline V gene data show CDR1 as KGHSH and CDR2 as LQKENI. The CDR3 reads CASSPPDRSYEQYF. For the CDR3, the DNA is TGTGCCAGCTCACCACCGGACAGGTCCTACGAGCAGTACTTC.

This sequence joins TRBV29-1 and TRBJ2-4, with D possibly matching TRBD1 (6 bases). The CDR3 is made up of 12 amino acids. Germline assignment: CDR1 SQVTM and CDR2 ANQGSEA. Trimming shortened V by 4 bases and J by 8 bases, and 12 bases separated the two germline ends. The CDR3 loop reads CSVGGQADIQYF. The CDR3 DNA reads TGCAGCGTTGGGGGGCAGGCGGACATTCAGTACTTC.

In DNA, the CDR3 is TGTGCCAGCAGTGAACTGACTAGCGGGACGGGAACAGATACGCAGTATTTT. Its translation is CASSELTSGTGTDTQYF. This sequence joins TRBV25-1 and TRBJ2-3; the match to TRBD2 covers 11 bases. CDR1 is MGHDK, CDR2 SYGVNS, per germline. V dropped 2 bases and J dropped 3; count of bases not matched to a gene: 7. The CDR3 runs 17 residues.

The chain carries TRBV2 and TRBJ1-6; D remains ambiguous. The CDR3 extends over 16 amino acids. Germline V gives CDR1 SNHLY, CDR2 FYNNEI. Trimming removed 2 bases from V and 7 bases from J, with 15 bases in between. The CDR3 region has the DNA TGTGCCAGCAGTGAATTTTCGGGAGGGTTAAATTCACCCCTCCACTTT. This encodes CASSEFSGGLNSPLHF.

The V gene is TRBV7-2, the J gene TRBJ2-6; no clear D. Trimming left V 5 bases short and J 0 bases short, with 17 bases between. The germline V gene encodes CDR1 SGHTA and CDR2 FQGNSA. The CDR3 consists of 18 residues. The CDR3 DNA reads as TGTGCCAGCAGCCCCATTAAAGCTCCACTCTCTGGGGCCAACGTCCTGACTTTC. Amino acid sequence: CASSPIKAPLSGANVLTF.